Given below is one T cell receptor beta chain in context. At one of its ends the junction is not consistent with the germline gene, which may arise from a read error. The entry originates in a study of cytomegalovirus exposure and HLA in healthy donors. The CDR3 loop spans 17 amino acids. The germline CDR1 and CDR2 sequences are SEHNR and FQNEAQ (reference sequence). PCR used 60 Vbeta primers and 13 Jbeta primers. Repertoires were generated with immunoSEQ multiplex PCR, while TCRdb's copy carries only in-frame clones and drops some. This table holds fewer than 250,000 clones, around 83% found once. Material for sequencing was PBMCs. J is TRBJ2-7 and V is TRBV7-9; D possibly corresponds to TRBD2 (5 bases). The clonotype was recovered from a middle-aged man in good health and CMV-seropositive. The CDR3 loop is CSSSPPRSLREAYEQYF. As DNA, the CDR3 is TGTTCCAGCAGCCCTCCCCGGAGCCTGAGGGAAGCCTACGAGCAGTACTTC.